The sequence of this T cell receptor beta chain was determined in a study of cytomegalovirus exposure and HLA in healthy donors. The wider study: Counted in an early data release were 65 million to 100 million unique TCRs from HLA-typed donors.

In the PCR, 60 Vbeta and 13 Jbeta primers were used. Sequencing used immunoSEQ multiplex PCR; TCRdb keeps in-frame clones, though not all of them. The sample has about 200,000 clones; about 83% are singletons. The CDR3 extends over 14 amino acids. CDR1 and CDR2 from the germline V gene are SQVTM and ANQGSEA. V lost 7 bases and J 7 bases, leaving 22 bases between the germline ends. Material for sequencing was PBMCs. The chain recombines TRBV29-1 with TRBJ1-1; D might be TRBD1 (6 bases). The TCR was taken from a girl between 5 and 17 years old in good health and CMV-seronegative. The CDR3 DNA sequence: TGCAGCGCTCGGAGGGCGGGGGCAGGAGATGAAGCTTTCTTT. Amino acids: CSARRAGAGDEAFF.